This T cell receptor (beta chain) was documented in a study of neurological immune-mediated disorders (dated by TCRdb to between 2017 and 2020). At the level of the whole study: Using UMI-based sequencing, the study compared peripheral blood TCR-beta repertoires from patients with HTLV-I-associated myelopathy (HAM/TSP), patients with multiple sclerosis, and healthy controls. The cohort comprised roughly 70 subjects: 14 HAM/TSP patients, approximately 34 multiple sclerosis patients and 20 healthy controls. Alongside PBMC samples, the set of some 98 TCR-beta libraries contained longitudinal samples, technical triplicates, and paired CD4+ and CD8+ T-cell subsets that had been sorted.

cDNA was synthesized by template-switch 5'RACE using a primer carrying a 10-nucleotide random unique molecular identifier by which each TCR transcript was tagged. Over 180 million TCR-beta sequences, covering 15-18 subjects, were produced in each sequencing run. Total RNA was extracted with the RNeasy kit. Using the KAPA Real-time Library Amplification kit, TCR-beta VDJ regions were amplified with primers for the TCR constant region and the 5'RACE anchor. A first PCR added sample indexes and Illumina adaptors, after which a second PCR increased the library yield. After purification with Ampure beads, the TCR product of roughly 650 bp was size-selected on a 2% E-gel SizeSelection system. Before pooling, library quality was assessed on a Bioanalyzer, concentration was determined with Qubit, and library quantification was performed with the Kapa Library Quantification kit. An Illumina HiSeq 2500 was used to sequence the libraries paired-end at 2 x 150 bp. To increase sequence diversity, 25-30% phiX was spiked into each library pool. The original pipeline was this. The UMI-based MiGEC pipeline processed quality-filtered reads and removed over 75% of raw TCR sequences during error correction. IMGT germline references were used for aligning VDJ genes, and each clonotype was defined as a unique CDR3 amino acid sequence together with its V-J genes. VDJtools evaluated clonal expansion, Shannon diversity and CDR3 relatedness (CalcPairwiseDistances, ClusterSamples); CLCbio workbench built phylogenetic trees. Using coefficient-of-variation modelling across technical triplicates, the study counted a clone as expanded if it had at least 8 unique UMIs. TCRdb handled the public reads itself, with Q25 trimming in fastp and clone calling in MiXCR, and kept productive beta chains. Each CDR3 protein appears once, grouped with its most common genes and DNA. TCRdb, not the authors, supplied the V and J calls. The sample table records around 16,000 distinct CDR3 sequences; less than 25% of these occur just once. About 23% of the sample belongs to the ten largest clones.

Spanning cysteine to phenylalanine, the CDR3 consists of 16 amino acids. The read is trimmed to its CDR3 DNA, 48 bases read in frame from base 1. For this chain, trimming is 1 base at the V end and 7 bases at the J end, and the number of junction bases without a gene match is 10. Via the germline V gene (reference sequence), CDR1 is LNHNV and CDR2 YYDKDF. Broad study findings and their caveats: TCR clonal expansion was highest in HAM/TSP patients and lowest in MS patients, with MS patients falling below even healthy controls. No identical CDR3 amino acid sequences were shared among expanded clones across subjects, suggesting private TCR-beta repertoires in all groups.

This clonotype is identified as medium-sized (0.01 to 0.1%). Its antigen is currently not known. Per-base qualities were not stored, and no clone one base away is much larger. The healthy controls were volunteers from a blood bank in Maryland, USA. Libraries from unsorted PBMCs were made from 2 million PBMCs kept in RNAlater at -80 degrees C until RNA extraction. Peripheral blood was subjected to Ficoll-Hypaque density gradient centrifugation to isolate PBMCs, which were then cryopreserved in liquid nitrogen. This sequence was found in a man between 50 and 59 years old in good health. The sequenced material came from PBMCs. The chain is made from TRBV15 and TRBJ2-1, with 7 bases in between that match TRBD2. The nucleotide sequence is given as TGTGCCACCAGCAGAGCGAGCGGGACCGAGGGAAATGAGCAGTTCTTC. It codes for CATSRASGTEGNEQFF.